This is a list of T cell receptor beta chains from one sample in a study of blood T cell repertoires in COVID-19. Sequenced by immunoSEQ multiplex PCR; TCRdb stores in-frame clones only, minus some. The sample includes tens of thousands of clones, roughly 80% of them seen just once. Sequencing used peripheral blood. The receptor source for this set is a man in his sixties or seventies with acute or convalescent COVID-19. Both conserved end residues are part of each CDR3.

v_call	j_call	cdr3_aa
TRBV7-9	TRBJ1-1	CASSLWTSNTEAFF
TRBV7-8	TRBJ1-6	CASSLPSTGDNSPLHF
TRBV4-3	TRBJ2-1	CASSQDFLYTSGRYNEQFF
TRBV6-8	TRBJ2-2	CASIIPGYTGELFF
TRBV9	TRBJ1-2	CASSGQTGTYGYTF
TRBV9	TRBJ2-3	CASSVHVSGTDTQYF
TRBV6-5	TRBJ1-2	CASEGGYGYTF
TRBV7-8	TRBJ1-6	CASSLLTLGANSPLHF
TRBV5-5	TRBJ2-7	CASSLVTGGEQYF
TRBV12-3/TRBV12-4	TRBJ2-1	CASSLASLEQFF
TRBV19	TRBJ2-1	CASSMPENEQFF
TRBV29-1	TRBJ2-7	CSVLGGTSYEQYF
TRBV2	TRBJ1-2	CASKRQAGDYGYTF
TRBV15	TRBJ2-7	CATSREFGGSGYEQYF
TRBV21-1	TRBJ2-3	CASSVRDRASDTQYF